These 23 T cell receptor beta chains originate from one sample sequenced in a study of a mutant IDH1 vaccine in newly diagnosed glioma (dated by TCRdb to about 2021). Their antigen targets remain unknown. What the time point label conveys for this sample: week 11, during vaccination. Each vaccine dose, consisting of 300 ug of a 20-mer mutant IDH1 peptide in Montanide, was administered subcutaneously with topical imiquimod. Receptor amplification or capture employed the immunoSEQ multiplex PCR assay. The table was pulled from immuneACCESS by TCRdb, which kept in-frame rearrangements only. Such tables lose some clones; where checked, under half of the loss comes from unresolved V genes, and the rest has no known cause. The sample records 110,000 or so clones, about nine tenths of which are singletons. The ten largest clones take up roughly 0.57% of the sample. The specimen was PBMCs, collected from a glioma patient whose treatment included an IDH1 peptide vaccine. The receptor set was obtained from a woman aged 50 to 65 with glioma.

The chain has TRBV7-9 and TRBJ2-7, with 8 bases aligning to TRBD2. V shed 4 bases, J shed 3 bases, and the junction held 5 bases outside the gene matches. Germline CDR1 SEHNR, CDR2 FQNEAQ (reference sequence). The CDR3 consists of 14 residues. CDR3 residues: CASSSGLAGYEQYF. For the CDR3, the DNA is TGTGCCAGCAGCTCCGGACTAGCAGGCTACGAGCAGTACTTC.

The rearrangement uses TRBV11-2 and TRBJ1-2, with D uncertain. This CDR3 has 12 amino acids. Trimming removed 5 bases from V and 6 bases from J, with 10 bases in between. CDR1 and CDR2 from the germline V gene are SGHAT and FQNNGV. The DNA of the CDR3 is TGTGCCAGCAGCCAGAACAAGCATGGCTACACCTTC. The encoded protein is CASSQNKHGYTF. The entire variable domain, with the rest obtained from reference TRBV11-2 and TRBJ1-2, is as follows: EAGVAQSPRYKIIEKRQSVAFWCNPISGHATLYWYQQILGQGPKLLIQFQNNGVVDDSQLPKDRFSAERLKGVDSTLKIQPAKLEDSAVYLCASSQNKHGYTFGSGTRLTVV.

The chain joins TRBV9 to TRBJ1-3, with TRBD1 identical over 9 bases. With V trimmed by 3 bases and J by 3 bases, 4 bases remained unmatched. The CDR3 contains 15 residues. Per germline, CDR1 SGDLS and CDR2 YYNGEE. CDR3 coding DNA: TGTGCCAGCAGCGAACAGGGGGCATTTGGAAACACCATATATTTT. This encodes CASSEQGAFGNTIYF.

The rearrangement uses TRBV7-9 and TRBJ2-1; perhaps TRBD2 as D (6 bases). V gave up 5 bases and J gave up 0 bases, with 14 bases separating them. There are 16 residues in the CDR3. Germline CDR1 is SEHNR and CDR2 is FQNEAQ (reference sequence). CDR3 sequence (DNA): TGTGCCAGCAGCGGCGTTATCGGGAGCTCCTACAATGAGCAGTTCTTC. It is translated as CASSGVIGSSYNEQFF.

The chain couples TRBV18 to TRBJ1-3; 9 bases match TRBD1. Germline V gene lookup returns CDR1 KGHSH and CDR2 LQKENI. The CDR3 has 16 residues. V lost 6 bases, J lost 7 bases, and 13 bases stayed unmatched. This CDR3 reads CASSHGTGLTLNTIYF. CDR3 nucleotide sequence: TGTGCCAGCTCCCACGGGACAGGGCTTACTCTGAACACCATATATTTT.

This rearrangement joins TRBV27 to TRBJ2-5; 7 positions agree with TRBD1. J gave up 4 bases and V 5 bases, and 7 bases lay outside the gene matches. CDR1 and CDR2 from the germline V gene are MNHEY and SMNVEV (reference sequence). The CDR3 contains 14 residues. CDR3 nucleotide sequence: TGTGCCAGCAGTAAGCAGGGGGTTGCAGAGACCCAGTACTTC. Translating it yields CASSKQGVAETQYF.

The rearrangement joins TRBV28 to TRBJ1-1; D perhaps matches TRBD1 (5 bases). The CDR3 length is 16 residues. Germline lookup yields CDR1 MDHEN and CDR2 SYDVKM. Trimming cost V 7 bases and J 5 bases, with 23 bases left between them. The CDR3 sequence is CASTSPASGVVTEAFF. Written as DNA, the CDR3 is TGTGCCAGCACCTCCCCCGCGTCGGGGGTGGTAACTGAAGCTTTCTTT.

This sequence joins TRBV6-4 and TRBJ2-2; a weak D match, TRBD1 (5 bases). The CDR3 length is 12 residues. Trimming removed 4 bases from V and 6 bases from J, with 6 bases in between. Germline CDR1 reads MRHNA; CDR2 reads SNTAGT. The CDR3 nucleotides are TGTGCCAGCAGTGGCAGGGCCGGGGAGCTGTTTTTT. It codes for CASSGRAGELFF.

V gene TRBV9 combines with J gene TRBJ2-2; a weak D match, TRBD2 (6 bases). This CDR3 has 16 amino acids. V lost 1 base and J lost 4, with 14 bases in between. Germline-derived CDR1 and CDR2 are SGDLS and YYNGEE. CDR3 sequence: CASSVSSEGSTGELFF. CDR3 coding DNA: TGTGCCAGCAGCGTATCCTCGGAGGGGAGCACCGGGGAGCTGTTTTTT.

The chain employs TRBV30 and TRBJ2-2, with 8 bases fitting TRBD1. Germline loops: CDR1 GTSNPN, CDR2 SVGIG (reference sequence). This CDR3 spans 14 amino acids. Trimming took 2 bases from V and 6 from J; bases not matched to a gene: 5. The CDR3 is CAWSFGTGAGELFF. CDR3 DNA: TGTGCCTGGAGTTTTGGGACAGGAGCCGGGGAGCTGTTTTTT. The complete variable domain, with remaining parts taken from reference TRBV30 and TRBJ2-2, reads SQTIHQWPATLVQPVGSPLSLECTVEGTSNPNLYWYRQAAGRGLQLLFYSVGIGQISSEVPQNLSASRPQDRQFILSSKKLLLSDSGFYLCAWSFGTGAGELFFGEGSRLTVL.

CDR3 residues: CASSLGAYNEQFF. Written as DNA, the CDR3 is TGTGCCAGCAGCCTCGGAGCCTACAATGAGCAGTTCTTC. The rearrangement links TRBV11-2 to TRBJ2-1; D remains unclear. The CDR3 has 13 residues. Trimming took off 5 bases at V and 2 bases at J, with 7 bases between the two ends. The germline V gene encodes CDR1 SGHAT and CDR2 FQNNGV.

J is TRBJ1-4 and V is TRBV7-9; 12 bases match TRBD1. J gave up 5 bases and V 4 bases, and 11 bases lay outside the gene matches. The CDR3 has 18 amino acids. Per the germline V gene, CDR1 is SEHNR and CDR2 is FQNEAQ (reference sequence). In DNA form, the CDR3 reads TGTGCCAGCAGCTCCATCCGGGACAGGGGGCGTGTGAATGAAAAACTGTTTTTT. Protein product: CASSSIRDRGRVNEKLFF. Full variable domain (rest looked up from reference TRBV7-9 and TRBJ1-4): DTGVSQNPRHKITKRGQNVTFRCDPISEHNRLYWYRQTLGQGPEFLTYFQNEAQLEKSRLLSDRFSAERPKGSFSTLEIQRTEQGDSAMYLCASSSIRDRGRVNEKLFFGSGTQLSVL.

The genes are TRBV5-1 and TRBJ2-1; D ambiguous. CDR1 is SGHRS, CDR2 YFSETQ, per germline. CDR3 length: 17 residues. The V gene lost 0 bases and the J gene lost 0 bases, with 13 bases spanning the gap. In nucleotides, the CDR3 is TGCGCCAGCAGCTTGGTAGGACGCCAAAGCTCCTACAATGAGCAGTTCTTC. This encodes CASSLVGRQSSYNEQFF.

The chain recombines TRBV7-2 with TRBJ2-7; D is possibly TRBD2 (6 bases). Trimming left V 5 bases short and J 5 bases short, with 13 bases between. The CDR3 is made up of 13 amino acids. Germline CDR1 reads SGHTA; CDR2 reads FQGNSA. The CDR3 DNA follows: TGTGCCAGCAGCCCTCGACTAGTCCACGAGCAGTACTTC. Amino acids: CASSPRLVHEQYF.

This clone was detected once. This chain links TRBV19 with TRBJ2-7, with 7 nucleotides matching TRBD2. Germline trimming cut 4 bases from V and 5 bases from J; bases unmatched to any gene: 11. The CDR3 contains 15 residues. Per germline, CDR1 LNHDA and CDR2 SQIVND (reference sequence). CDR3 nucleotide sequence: TGTGCCAGTAGTACCCGCCGGACTAGGCGACACGAGCAGTACTTC. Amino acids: CASSTRRTRRHEQYF.

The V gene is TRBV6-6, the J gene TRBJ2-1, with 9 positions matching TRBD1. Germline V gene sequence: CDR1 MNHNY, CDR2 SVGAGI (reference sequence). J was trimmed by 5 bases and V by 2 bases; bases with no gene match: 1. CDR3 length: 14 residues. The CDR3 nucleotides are TGTGCCAGCAGTTACGACAGGGGGAACAATGAGCAGTTCTTC. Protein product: CASSYDRGNNEQFF.

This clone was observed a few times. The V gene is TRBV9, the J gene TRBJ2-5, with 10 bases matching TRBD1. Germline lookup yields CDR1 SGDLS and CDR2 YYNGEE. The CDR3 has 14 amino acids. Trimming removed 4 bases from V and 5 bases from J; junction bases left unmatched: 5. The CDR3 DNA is TGTGCCAGCAGCCAGGGACAGGGGTTCGAGACCCAGTACTTC. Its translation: CASSQGQGFETQYF.

CDR3 bases: TGTGCCTGTCGAGAGGGGGTCTCCTACAATGAGCAGTTCTTC. Its translation is CACREGVSYNEQFF. V and J are TRBV19 and TRBJ2-1; the D gene is possibly TRBD1 (6 bases). V shed 11 bases and J shed 0 bases, with 14 bases lying between them. This CDR3 has 14 amino acids. Germline V gives CDR1 LNHDA, CDR2 SQIVND (reference sequence).

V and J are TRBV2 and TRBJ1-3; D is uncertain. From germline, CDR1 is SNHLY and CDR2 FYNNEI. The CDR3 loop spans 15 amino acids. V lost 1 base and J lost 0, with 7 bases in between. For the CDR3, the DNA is TGTGCCAGCAGTGAAGTACTGCCCTCTGGAAACACCATATATTTT. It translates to CASSEVLPSGNTIYF.

This CDR3 is CASKTTPGSPDSMNTEAFF. The CDR3 bases are TGTGCCAGCAAAACAACTCCCGGAAGTCCTGACTCCATGAACACTGAAGCTTTCTTT. V usage is TRBV2 and J usage is TRBJ1-1; D gene uncertain. V lost 7 bases and J lost 0, with 27 bases in between. Germline CDR1 reads SNHLY; CDR2 reads FYNNEI. This CDR3 has 19 residues.

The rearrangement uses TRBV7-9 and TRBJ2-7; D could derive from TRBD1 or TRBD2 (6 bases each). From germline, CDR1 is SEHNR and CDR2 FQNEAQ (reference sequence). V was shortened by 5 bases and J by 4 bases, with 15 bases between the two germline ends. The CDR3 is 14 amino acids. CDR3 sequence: CASSPPGAAYEQYF. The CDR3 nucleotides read TGTGCCAGCAGCCCTCCGGGGGCAGCTTACGAGCAGTACTTC.

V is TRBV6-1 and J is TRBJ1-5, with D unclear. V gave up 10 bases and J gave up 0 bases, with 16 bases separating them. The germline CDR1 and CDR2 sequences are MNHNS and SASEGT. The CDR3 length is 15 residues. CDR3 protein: CAIDRPGYSNQPQHF. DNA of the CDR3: TGTGCCATTGATCGGCCAGGCTATAGCAATCAGCCCCAGCATTTT.

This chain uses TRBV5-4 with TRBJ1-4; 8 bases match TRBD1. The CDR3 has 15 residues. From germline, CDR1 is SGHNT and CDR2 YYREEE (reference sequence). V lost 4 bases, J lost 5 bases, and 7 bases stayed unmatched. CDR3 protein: CASSPDRAQNEKLFF. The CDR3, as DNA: TGTGCCAGCAGCCCGGACAGGGCGCAAAATGAAAAACTGTTTTTT.